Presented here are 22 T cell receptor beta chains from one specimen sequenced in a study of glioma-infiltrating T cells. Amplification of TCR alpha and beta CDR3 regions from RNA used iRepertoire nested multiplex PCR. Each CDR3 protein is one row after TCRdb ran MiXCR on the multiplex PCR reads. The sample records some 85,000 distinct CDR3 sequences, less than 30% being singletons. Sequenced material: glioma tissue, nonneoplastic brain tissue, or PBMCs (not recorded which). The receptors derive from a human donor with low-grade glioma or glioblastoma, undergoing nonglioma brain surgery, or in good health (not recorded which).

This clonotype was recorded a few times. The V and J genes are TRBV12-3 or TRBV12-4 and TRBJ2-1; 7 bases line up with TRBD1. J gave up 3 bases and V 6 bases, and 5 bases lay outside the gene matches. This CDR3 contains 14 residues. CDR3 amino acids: CASRHGTVYNEQFF. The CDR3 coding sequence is TGTGCCAGCAGACACGGGACAGTCTACAATGAGCAGTTCTTC.

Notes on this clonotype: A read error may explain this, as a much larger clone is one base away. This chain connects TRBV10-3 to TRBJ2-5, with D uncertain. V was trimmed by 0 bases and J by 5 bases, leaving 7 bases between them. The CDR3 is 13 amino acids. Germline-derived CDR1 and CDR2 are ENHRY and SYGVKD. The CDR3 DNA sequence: TGTGCCATCAGTGAGTCGGGGATGGAGACCCAGTACTTC. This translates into CAISESGMETQYF.

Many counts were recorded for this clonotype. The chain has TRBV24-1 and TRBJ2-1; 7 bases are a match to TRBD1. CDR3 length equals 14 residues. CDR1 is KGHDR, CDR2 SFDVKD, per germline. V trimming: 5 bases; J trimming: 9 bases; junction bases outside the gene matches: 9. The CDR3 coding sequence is TGTGCCACCAGTGCCCCGGACAGGCTTGGTGAGCAGTTCTTC. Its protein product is CATSAPDRLGEQFF.

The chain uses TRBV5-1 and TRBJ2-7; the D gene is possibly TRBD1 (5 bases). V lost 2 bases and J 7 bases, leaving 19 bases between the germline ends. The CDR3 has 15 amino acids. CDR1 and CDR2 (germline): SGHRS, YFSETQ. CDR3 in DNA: TGCGCCAGCAGCTTCTCCCAGGGTAACGTATGGGAGCAGTACTTC. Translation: CASSFSQGNVWEQYF.

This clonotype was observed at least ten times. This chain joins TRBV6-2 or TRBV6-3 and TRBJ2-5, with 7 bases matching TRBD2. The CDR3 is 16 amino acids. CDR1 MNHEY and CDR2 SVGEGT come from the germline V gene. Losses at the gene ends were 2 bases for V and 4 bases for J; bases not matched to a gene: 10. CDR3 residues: CASSYVGAGNRETQYF. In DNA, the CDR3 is TGTGCCAGCAGTTACGTGGGAGCGGGAAATCGAGAGACCCAGTACTTC.

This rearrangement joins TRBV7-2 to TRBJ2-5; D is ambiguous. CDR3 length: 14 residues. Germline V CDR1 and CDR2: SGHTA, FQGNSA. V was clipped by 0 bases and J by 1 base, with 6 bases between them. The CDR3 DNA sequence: TGTGCCAGCAGCTTAGCAAGGAGCCAAGAGACCCAGTACTTC. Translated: CASSLARSQETQYF.

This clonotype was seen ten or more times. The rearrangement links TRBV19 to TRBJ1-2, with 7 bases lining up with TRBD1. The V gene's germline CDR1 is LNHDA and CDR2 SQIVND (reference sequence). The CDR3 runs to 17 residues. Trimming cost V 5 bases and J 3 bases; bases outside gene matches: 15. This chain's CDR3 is CASSGGTALTLDYGYTF. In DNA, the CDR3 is TGTGCCAGTAGTGGGGGGACAGCTTTAACATTGGACTATGGCTACACCTTC.

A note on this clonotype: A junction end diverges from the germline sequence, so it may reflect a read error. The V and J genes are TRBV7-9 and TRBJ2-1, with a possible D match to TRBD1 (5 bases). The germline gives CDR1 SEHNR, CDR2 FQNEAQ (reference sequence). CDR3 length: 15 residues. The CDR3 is CASSLGRGALGEEFF. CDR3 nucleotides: TGTGCCAGCAGCTTAGGTAGGGGCGCATTAGGTGAGGAGTTCTTC.

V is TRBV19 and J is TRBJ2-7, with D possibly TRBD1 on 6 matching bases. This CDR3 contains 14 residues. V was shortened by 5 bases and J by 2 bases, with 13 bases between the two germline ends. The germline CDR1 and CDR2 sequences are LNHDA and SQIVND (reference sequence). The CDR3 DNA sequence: TGTGCCAGTAGTTCCTCCGGGACAACCTACGAGCAGTACTTC. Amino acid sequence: CASSSSGTTYEQYF.

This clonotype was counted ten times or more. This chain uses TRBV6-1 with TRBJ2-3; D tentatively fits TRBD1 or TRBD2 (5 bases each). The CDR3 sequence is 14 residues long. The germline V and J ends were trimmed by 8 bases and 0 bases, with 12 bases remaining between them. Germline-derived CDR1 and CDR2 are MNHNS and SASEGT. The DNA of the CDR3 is TGTGCCAGCTCGATCAGGGACAGCACAGATACGCAGTATTTT. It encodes CASSIRDSTDTQYF.

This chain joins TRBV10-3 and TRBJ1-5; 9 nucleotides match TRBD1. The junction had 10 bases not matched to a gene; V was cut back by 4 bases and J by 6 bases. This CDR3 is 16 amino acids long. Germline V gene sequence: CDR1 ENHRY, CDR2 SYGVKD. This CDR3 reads CAISGDRGALGQPQHF. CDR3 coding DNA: TGTGCCATCAGTGGAGACAGGGGGGCCCTAGGTCAGCCCCAGCATTTT.

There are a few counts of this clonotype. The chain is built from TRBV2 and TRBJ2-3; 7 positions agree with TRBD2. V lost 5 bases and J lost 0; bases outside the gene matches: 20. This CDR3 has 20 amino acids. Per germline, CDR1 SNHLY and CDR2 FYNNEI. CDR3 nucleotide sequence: TGTGCCAGCAGTCACCCACCTCGGACGGCTAGCGGCGCTAGCACAGATACGCAGTATTTT. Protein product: CASSHPPRTASGASTDTQYF.

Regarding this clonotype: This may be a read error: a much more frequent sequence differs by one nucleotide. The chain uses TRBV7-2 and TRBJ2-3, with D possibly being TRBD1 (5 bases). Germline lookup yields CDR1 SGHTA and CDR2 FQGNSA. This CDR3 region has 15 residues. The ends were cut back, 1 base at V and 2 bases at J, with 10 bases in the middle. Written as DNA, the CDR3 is TGTGCCAGCAGCTTAGTTGGGGCTCTCACAGATACGCAGTATTTT. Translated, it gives CASSLVGALTDTQYF.

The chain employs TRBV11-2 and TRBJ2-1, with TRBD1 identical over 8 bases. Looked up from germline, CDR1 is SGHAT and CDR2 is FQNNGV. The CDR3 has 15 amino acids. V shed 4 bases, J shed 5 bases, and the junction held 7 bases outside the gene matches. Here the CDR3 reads CASSSRDRINNEQFF. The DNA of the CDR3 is TGTGCCAGCAGCTCCCGGGACAGGATTAACAATGAGCAGTTCTTC.

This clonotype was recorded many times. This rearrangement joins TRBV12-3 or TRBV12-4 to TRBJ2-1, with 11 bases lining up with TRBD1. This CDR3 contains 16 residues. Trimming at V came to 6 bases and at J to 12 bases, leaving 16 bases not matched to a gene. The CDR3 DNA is TGTGCCAGCAGACCAACCGGGACAGGGGGTGTGAGAGGGCAGTTCTTC. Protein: CASRPTGTGGVRGQFF.

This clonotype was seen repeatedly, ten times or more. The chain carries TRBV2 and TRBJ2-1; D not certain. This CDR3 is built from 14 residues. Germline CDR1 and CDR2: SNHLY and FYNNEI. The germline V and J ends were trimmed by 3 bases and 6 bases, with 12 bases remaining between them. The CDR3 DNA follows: TGTGCCAGCAGTGAGGGGAATTCAGGCAATGAGCAGTTCTTC. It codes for CASSEGNSGNEQFF.

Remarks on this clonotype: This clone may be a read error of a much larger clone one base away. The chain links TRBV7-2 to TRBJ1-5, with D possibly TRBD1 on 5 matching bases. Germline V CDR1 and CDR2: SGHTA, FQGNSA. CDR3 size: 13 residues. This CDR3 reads CASSRGGNKPQHF. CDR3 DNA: TGTGCCAGCAGCCGGGGCGGCAATAAGCCCCAGCATTTT.

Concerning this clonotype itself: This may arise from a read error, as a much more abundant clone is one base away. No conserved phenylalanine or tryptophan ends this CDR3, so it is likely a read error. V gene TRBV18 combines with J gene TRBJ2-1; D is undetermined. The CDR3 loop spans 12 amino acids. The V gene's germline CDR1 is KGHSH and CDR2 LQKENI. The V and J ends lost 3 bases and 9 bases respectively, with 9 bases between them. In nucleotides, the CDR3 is TGTGCCAGCTCACCCCCGGTTGGTGAGCAGTTCTCC. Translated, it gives CASSPPVGEQFS.

For the CDR3, the DNA is TGTGCCAGCAGATACCTAGGACAGGGATACTATGGCTACACCTTC. It is translated as CASRYLGQGYYGYTF. The rearrangement uses TRBV28 and TRBJ1-2; 8 positions match TRBD1. CDR3 length: 15 amino acids. Germline CDR1 reads MDHEN; CDR2 reads SYDVKM. Germline trimming cut 6 bases from V and 3 bases from J; bases unmatched to any gene: 9.

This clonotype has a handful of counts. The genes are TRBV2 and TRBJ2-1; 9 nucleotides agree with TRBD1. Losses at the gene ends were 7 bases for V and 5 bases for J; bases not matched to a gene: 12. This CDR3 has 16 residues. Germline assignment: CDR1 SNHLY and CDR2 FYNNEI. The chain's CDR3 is CASKSLGQGQDNEQFF. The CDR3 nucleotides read TGTGCCAGCAAAAGCTTGGGACAGGGTCAGGACAATGAGCAGTTCTTC.

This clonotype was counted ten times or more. This CDR3 is CASSLILSYEQYF. The CDR3 bases are TGTGCCAGTTCCCTAATCTTAAGCTACGAGCAGTACTTC. This chain links TRBV6-1 with TRBJ2-7; D ambiguous. Trimming left V 9 bases short and J 3 bases short, with 15 bases between. This CDR3 is 13 amino acids long. In germline, CDR1 is MNHNS, CDR2 SASEGT.

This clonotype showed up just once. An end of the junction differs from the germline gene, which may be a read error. The CDR3 sequence: CASSYSARGPYEQYF. The CDR3 DNA reads as TGTGCCAGCAGTTACTCGGCAAGGGGGCCCTACGAGCAGTACTTT. The rearrangement uses TRBV6-6 and TRBJ2-7; 7 bases fit TRBD1. The CDR3 spans 15 residues. Per the germline V gene, CDR1 is MNHNY and CDR2 is SVGAGI (reference sequence).